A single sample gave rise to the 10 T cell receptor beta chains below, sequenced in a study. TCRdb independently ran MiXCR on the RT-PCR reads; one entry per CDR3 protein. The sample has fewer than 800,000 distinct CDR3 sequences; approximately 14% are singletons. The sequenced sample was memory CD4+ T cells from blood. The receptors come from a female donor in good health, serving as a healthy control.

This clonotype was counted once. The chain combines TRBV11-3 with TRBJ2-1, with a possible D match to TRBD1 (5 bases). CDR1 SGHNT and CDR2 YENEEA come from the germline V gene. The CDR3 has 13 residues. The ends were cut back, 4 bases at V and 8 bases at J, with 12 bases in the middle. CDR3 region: CASSSKGIYEQFF. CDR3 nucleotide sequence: TGTGCCAGCAGCTCTAAGGGGATCTATGAGCAGTTCTTC.

The CDR3 region is CATSVGGPSTDTQYF. The CDR3 DNA follows: TGTGCCACCAGTGTCGGGGGCCCTAGCACAGATACGCAGTATTTT. The chain carries TRBV24-1 and TRBJ2-3, with D perhaps being TRBD1 or TRBD2 (6 bases each). V lost 5 bases and J 0 bases, leaving 11 bases between the germline ends. Germline CDR1 KGHDR, CDR2 SFDVKD. The CDR3 has 15 amino acids.

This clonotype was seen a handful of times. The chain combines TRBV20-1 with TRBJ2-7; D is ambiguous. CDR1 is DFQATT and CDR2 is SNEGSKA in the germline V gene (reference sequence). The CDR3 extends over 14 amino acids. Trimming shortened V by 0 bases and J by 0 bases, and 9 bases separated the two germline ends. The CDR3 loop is CSARDIQDSYEQYF. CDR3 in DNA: TGCAGTGCTAGAGATATCCAGGACTCCTACGAGCAGTACTTC.

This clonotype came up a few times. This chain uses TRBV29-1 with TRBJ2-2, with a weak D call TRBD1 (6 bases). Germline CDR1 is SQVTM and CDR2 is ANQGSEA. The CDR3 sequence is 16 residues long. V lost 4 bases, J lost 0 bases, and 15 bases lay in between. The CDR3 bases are TGCAGCGTTGGAGGCGCCAGGGGCGCGAACACCGGGGAGCTGTTTTTT. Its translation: CSVGGARGANTGELFF.

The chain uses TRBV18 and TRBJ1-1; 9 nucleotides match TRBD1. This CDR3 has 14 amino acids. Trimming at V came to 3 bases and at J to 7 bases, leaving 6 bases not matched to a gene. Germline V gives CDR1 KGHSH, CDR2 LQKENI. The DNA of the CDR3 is TGTGCCAGCTCACCGGGACAGGGCATCGGTGAAGCTTTCTTT. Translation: CASSPGQGIGEAFF.

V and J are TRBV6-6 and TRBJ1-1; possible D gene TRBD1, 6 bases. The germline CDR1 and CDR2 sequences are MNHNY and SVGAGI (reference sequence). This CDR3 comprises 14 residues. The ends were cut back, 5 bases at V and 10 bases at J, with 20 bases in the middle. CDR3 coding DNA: TGTGCCAGCAGTCTCCATGGGGGCCGGATTGGAGCTTTCTTT. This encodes CASSLHGGRIGAFF.

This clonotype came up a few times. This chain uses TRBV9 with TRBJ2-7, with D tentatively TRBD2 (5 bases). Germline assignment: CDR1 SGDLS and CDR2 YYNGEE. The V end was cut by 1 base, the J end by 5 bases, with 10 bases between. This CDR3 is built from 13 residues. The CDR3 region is CASSVRGWDEQYF. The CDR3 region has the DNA TGTGCCAGCAGCGTACGAGGGTGGGACGAGCAGTACTTC.

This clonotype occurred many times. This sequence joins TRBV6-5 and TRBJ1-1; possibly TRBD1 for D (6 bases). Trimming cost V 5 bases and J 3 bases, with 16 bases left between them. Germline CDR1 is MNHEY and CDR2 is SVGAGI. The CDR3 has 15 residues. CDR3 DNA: TGTGCCAGCAGTAGGGGGACGGTGGGGGACACTGAAGCTTTCTTT. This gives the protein CASSRGTVGDTEAFF.

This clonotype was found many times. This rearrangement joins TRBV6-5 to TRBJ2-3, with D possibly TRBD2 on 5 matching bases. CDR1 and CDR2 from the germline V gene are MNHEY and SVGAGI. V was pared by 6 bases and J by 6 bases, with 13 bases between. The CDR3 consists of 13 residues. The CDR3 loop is CASRKPPGDTQYF. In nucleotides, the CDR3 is TGTGCCAGCAGGAAACCTCCGGGGGATACGCAGTATTTT.

Here the CDR3 reads CSARTRLAGAYEQYF. In nucleotides, the CDR3 is TGCAGTGCTAGAACCAGACTAGCGGGAGCCTACGAGCAGTACTTC. This chain connects TRBV20-1 to TRBJ2-7, with TRBD2 identical over 12 bases. The junction had 4 bases not matched to a gene; V was cut back by 2 bases and J by 2 bases. Germline CDR1 DFQATT, CDR2 SNEGSKA (reference sequence). The CDR3 is made up of 15 amino acids.